The clone carrying this T cell receptor (beta chain) occurred a few times. Its antigen remains unknown. This specimen belongs to a study of cytomegalovirus exposure and HLA in healthy donors. Study-wide background: Researchers previously reported finding more than 100 million unique TCR beta sequences from about 200 million T cells. Regarding the study as a whole: Rarity held for most TCR sequences, but there were some public TCRs that occurred in many donors. The presence/absence work took it that sequencing depth was about the same across donors.

The CDR3 totals 14 residues. The ends lost 11 bases at V and 7 bases at J; junction bases unmatched: 10. Germline values: CDR1 SGHVS, CDR2 FQNEAQ. This PCR relied on a set of 60 Vbeta primers and 13 Jbeta primers. Profiled with immunoSEQ multiplex PCR; TCRdb holds only in-frame clones, not every one. The sample records about 140,000 clones, roughly three quarters being singletons. Sequencing was performed on PBMCs. The chain combines TRBV7-8 with TRBJ2-2; 10 nucleotides match TRBD2. This sequence was found in a man in his sixties in good health and CMV-seronegative. CDR3 coding DNA: TGTGCCGGTACCGGGACTAGCGTTTTCGGGGAGCTGTTTTTT. This sequence encodes CAGTGTSVFGELFF. Filled out from reference TRBV7-8 and TRBJ2-2, the complete variable domain reads GAGVSQSPRYKVAKRGQDVALRCDPISGHVSLFWYQQALGQGPEFLTYFQNEAQLDKSGLPSDRFFAERPEGSVSTLKIQRTQQEDSAVYLCAGTGTSVFGELFFGEGSRLTVL.